Described below is a single TCR beta chain sequence and its context. The gene names given are mouse names. The sequence runs out 4 residues before the end of the CDR3; the remainder is reconstructed from the germline J gene. This sample stems from a study of CD8+ T cells in alopecia areata. CDR3 size: 15 residues. Unmatched junction bases numbered 3, after V lost 0 bases and J lost 3 bases. Germline V gene sequence: CDR1 NNHNN, CDR2 SYGAGS (reference sequence). Extraction and reverse transcription of RNA yielded cDNA as the sequencing template. Clones were sequenced by immunoSEQ multiplex PCR, and TCRdb holds only the in-frame ones, with some missing. Recorded here are roughly 110,000 clones, none singletons.

The genes are TRBV13-2 and TRBJ2-5; TRBD2 matches 8 bases. Sequencing was performed on lesional skin. This receptor was obtained from a C3H/HeJ mouse with alopecia areata. The mouse strain carries the MHC haplotype H2-k. Partial CDR3 DNA: TGTGCCAGCGGTGATGCTGGGGGGACACAAGAC. Protein sequence: CASGDAGGTQD. From start to end, the CDR3 is CASGDAGGTQDTQYF.